The sample holds a few counts of the clone carrying this T cell receptor (beta chain). No antigen is known for it. CDR1 and CDR2 (germline): LGHNA, YSLEER. Germline trimming cut 8 bases from V and 6 bases from J; bases unmatched to any gene: 5. CDR3 size: 14 residues. Libraries were prepared by immunoSEQ multiplex PCR; TCRdb keeps only in-frame clonotypes and omits some of them. The data show about 90,000 clones, 75% to 90% seen once. The record originates from a study of T cell responses to AZD1222 COVID-19 vaccine. Notes on the study in general: The study identified only a handful of AZD1222 recipients as seropositive at baseline.

This clonotype originated in an adult who received the AZD1222 COVID-19 vaccine. The chain carries TRBV4-3 and TRBJ2-1; 12 nucleotides line up with TRBD2. Source: peripheral blood, taken 28 days after the second AZD1222 dose. The CDR3 nucleotides read TGCGCCAGCGGAACTAGCGGGAGGTCCAATGAGCAGTTCTTC. It yields the protein CASGTSGRSNEQFF.